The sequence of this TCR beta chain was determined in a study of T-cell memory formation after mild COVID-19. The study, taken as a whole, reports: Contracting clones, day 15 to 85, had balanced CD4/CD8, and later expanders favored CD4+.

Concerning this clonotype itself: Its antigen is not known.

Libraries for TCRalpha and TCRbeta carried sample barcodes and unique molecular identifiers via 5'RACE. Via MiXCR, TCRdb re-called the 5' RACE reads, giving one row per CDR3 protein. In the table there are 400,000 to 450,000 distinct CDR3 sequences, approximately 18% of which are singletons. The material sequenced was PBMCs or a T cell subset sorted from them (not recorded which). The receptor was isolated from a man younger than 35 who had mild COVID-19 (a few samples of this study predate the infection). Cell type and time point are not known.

CDR3 residues: CAIRQLGTLNTEAFF. CDR3 in DNA: TGTGCCATCAGACAGCTGGGGACCTTGAACACTGAAGCTTTCTTT. The rearrangement uses TRBV10-3 and TRBJ1-1; weak D call: TRBD1 (5 bases). The CDR3 contains 15 residues. Germline V gene sequence: CDR1 ENHRY, CDR2 SYGVKD. V shed 6 bases and J shed 0 bases, with 14 bases lying between them.